These 17 T cell receptor beta chains were all obtained from the same sample, sequenced in a study of PD-1 blockade in classical Hodgkin lymphoma. Regarding time point: cycle 4 day 1 (C4D1), after five to seven weeks of nivolumab. Brentuximab vedotin exposure varied among the patients, all of whom had relapsed after autologous stem cell transplantation. Repertoires were generated with immunoSEQ multiplex PCR, while TCRdb's copy carries only in-frame clones and drops some. This repertoire shows roughly 4,000 clones, roughly 65% found once; its top ten account for about half. This specimen was peripheral blood mononuclear cells (PBMCs), taken before the fourth cycle of nivolumab. These receptors were taken from a human donor with classical Hodgkin lymphoma.

This chain connects TRBV27 to TRBJ2-1, with D possibly called TRBD1 or TRBD2 (7 bases each). This CDR3 region has 16 residues. V dropped 4 bases and J dropped 6 bases, with 19 bases sitting between them. Per germline, CDR1 MNHEY and CDR2 SMNVEV (reference sequence). The CDR3 sequence is CASSSGRLSGGNEQFF. For the CDR3, the DNA is TGTGCCAGCAGTTCCGGGAGGCTCTCAGGGGGCAATGAGCAGTTCTTC.

The chain links TRBV30 to TRBJ1-2, with D possibly matching TRBD1 (5 bases). V was pared by 4 bases and J by 8 bases, with 14 bases between. Germline V CDR1 and CDR2: GTSNPN, SVGIG (reference sequence). The CDR3 is 12 amino acids. As DNA, the CDR3 is TGTGCCTGGAACCCGGGACTGGGAGGCTACACCTTC. Its protein is CAWNPGLGGYTF.

Only one count was recorded for this clone. The chain combines TRBV19 with TRBJ1-1; no clear D gene. Between the trimmed V and J ends, which lost 4 bases and 5 bases, there was a span of 11 bases. This CDR3 is built from 13 residues. The germline CDR1 and CDR2 sequences are LNHDA and SQIVND (reference sequence). In nucleotides, the CDR3 is TGTGCCAGTAGTAAAGAGCGCCGGACTGAAGCTTTCTTT. This translates into CASSKERRTEAFF. Variable domain in full (rest from reference TRBV19 and TRBJ1-1): DGGITQSPKYLFRKEGQNVTLSCEQNLNHDAMYWYRQDPGQGLRLIYYSQIVNDFQKGDIAEGYSVSREKKESFPLTVTSAQKNPTAFYLCASSKERRTEAFFGQGTRLTVV.

In this sample, this clone turned up once. The J gene is TRBJ1-2, the V gene TRBV6-5; D is unresolved. The CDR3 extends over 14 amino acids. Germline values: CDR1 MNHEY, CDR2 SVGAGI. V was pared by 5 bases and J by 1 base, with 11 bases between. CDR3 bases: TGTGCCAGCAGTCGATCGCAGGATAACTATGGCTACACCTTC. Its translation: CASSRSQDNYGYTF.

The chain links TRBV11-2 to TRBJ1-2; D uncertain. Germline V gene sequence: CDR1 SGHAT, CDR2 FQNNGV. Trimming cost V 1 base and J 2 bases, with 8 bases left between them. This CDR3 has 14 residues. The CDR3 sequence is CASSLAGVNYGYTF. CDR3 nucleotides: TGTGCCAGCAGCTTAGCCGGGGTGAACTATGGCTACACCTTC.

The chain carries TRBV19 and TRBJ2-5; 7 nucleotides line up with TRBD2. The junction had 7 bases not matched to a gene; V was cut back by 3 bases and J by 3 bases. In germline, CDR1 is LNHDA, CDR2 SQIVND (reference sequence). The CDR3 length is 15 residues. This CDR3 is CASSIETGGKETQYF. CDR3 sequence (DNA): TGTGCCAGTAGTATCGAAACGGGGGGAAAAGAGACCCAGTACTTC.

This chain links TRBV4-1 with TRBJ2-5, with D maybe TRBD2 (6 bases). The germline V gene encodes CDR1 MGHRA and CDR2 YSYEKL. V dropped 1 base and J dropped 1 base, with 13 bases sitting between them. The CDR3 totals 16 residues. CDR3 residues: CASSQANGGLQETQYF. The CDR3 region has the DNA TGCGCCAGCAGCCAAGCGAACGGGGGACTCCAAGAGACCCAGTACTTC.

The chain is built from TRBV7-9 and TRBJ2-1; D possibly corresponds to TRBD2 (6 bases). This CDR3 has 16 residues. Trimming took off 5 bases at V and 2 bases at J, with 16 bases between the two ends. Germline loops: CDR1 SEHNR, CDR2 FQNEAQ (reference sequence). The CDR3 protein is CASSPTEDYTYNEQFF. The CDR3 bases are TGTGCCAGCAGCCCCACGGAGGACTATACCTACAATGAGCAGTTCTTC.

The V call is TRBV29-1, the J call TRBJ1-1, with no clear D. The CDR3 totals 11 residues. V was clipped by 4 bases and J by 2 bases, with 5 bases between them. The germline gives CDR1 SQVTM, CDR2 ANQGSEA. The CDR3 reads CSVGENTEAFF. CDR3 DNA: TGCAGCGTTGGGGAAAACACTGAAGCTTTCTTT.

This clone was seen a handful of times. The chain links TRBV5-6 to TRBJ1-3; a possible D gene is TRBD1 (5 bases). The CDR3 runs 14 residues. V was pared by 3 bases and J by 2 bases, with 9 bases between. Germline V gene sequence: CDR1 SGHDT, CDR2 YYEEEE. CDR3 residues: CASSWGGAGNTIYF. The CDR3 bases are TGTGCCAGCAGCTGGGGGGGTGCTGGAAACACCATATATTTT.

This clone was seen more than once but under ten times. The chain is built from TRBV7-9 and TRBJ1-1, with D maybe TRBD1 (6 bases). CDR1 and CDR2 from the germline V gene are SEHNR and FQNEAQ (reference sequence). The CDR3 consists of 14 residues. V lost 2 bases to trimming and J lost 4 bases, with 11 bases between them. The CDR3 DNA sequence: TGTGCCAGCAGCTTAAACGCAGGGGCCACTGAAGCTTTCTTT. It is translated as CASSLNAGATEAFF.

J is TRBJ2-1 and V is TRBV2; TRBD2 matches 13 bases. The CDR3 sequence is 13 residues long. V shed 6 bases and J 7 bases; nucleotides not matched to a gene: 0. Germline-derived CDR1 and CDR2 are SNHLY and FYNNEI. The CDR3 sequence is CASRGLAGNEQFF. CDR3 in DNA: TGTGCCAGCAGGGGACTAGCGGGAAATGAGCAGTTCTTC.

The chain carries TRBV11-3 and TRBJ2-1; D remains unclear. V lost 5 bases and J 2 bases, leaving 10 bases between the germline ends. Germline V gene lookup returns CDR1 SGHNT and CDR2 YENEEA. The CDR3 is made up of 14 amino acids. The CDR3 loop is CASSPRDTYNEQFF. Written as DNA, the CDR3 is TGTGCCAGCAGCCCTCGAGACACCTACAATGAGCAGTTCTTC.

This rearrangement joins TRBV19 to TRBJ1-1; D not resolved. The CDR3 has 14 amino acids. Germline lookup yields CDR1 LNHDA and CDR2 SQIVND (reference sequence). Deletions cut 3 bases from V and 4 bases from J, with 12 bases between. The CDR3 DNA reads as TGTGCCAGTAGTATGGAAGGGATGGTCACTGAAGCTTTCTTT. Protein sequence: CASSMEGMVTEAFF. Full variable domain (missing parts from reference TRBV19 and TRBJ1-1): DGGITQSPKYLFRKEGQNVTLSCEQNLNHDAMYWYRQDPGQGLRLIYYSQIVNDFQKGDIAEGYSVSREKKESFPLTVTSAQKNPTAFYLCASSMEGMVTEAFFGQGTRLTVV.

This chain connects TRBV11-3 to TRBJ2-2; D might be TRBD2 (6 bases). The ends were cut back, 5 bases at V and 1 base at J, with 11 bases in the middle. The CDR3 is made up of 15 amino acids. Germline lookup yields CDR1 SGHNT and CDR2 YENEEA. The CDR3 nucleotides are TGTGCCAGCAGCCCTCGGCGGGGGAACACCGGGGAGCTGTTTTTT. It is translated as CASSPRRGNTGELFF.

The chain joins TRBV18 to TRBJ2-1; D might be TRBD2 (6 bases). CDR3 length equals 14 residues. V dropped 3 bases and J dropped 3 bases, with 9 bases sitting between them. Germline lookup yields CDR1 KGHSH and CDR2 LQKENI. Written as DNA, the CDR3 is TGTGCCAGCTCACCGCGGCGGGACTACAATGAGCAGTTCTTC. Translated: CASSPRRDYNEQFF. Variable domain in full (rest from reference TRBV18 and TRBJ2-1): NAGVMQNPRHLVRRRGQEARLRCSPMKGHSHVYWYRQLPEEGLKFMVYLQKENIIDESGMPKERFSAEFPKEGPSILRIQQVVRGDSAAYFCASSPRRDYNEQFFGPGTRLTVL.

V and J are TRBV15 and TRBJ2-1; 8 bases agree with TRBD2. CDR1 is LNHNV and CDR2 is YYDKDF in the germline V gene (reference sequence). The CDR3 is made up of 15 amino acids. V lost 0 bases to trimming and J lost 8 bases; unmatched junction nucleotides: 6. The CDR3 DNA reads TGTGCCACCAGCAGAGATCTTCGGGGGGGCGATGAGCAGTTCTTC. Translation: CATSRDLRGGDEQFF.